The clone carrying this T cell receptor beta chain was detected many times. The antigen is undetermined. Libraries of bulk TCR were made by previously described methods (with listed TCR primers). TCRdb passed the PCR reads through MiXCR, listing each CDR3 protein once. Here the sample spans roughly 320,000 distinct CDR3 sequences, 20% to 25% being singletons. Naive CD8 T cells were sorted as CD8+CD4-CCR7+CD45RA+. This CDR3 is 15 amino acids long. V shed 4 bases, J shed 4 bases, and the junction held 9 bases outside the gene matches. CDR1 is LGHNA and CDR2 is YSLEER in the germline V gene. The record originates from a study of molecular identifiers for immune sequencing clone quantification. Broader study findings: The sizes of highly expanded clones could be underestimated when identical TCR molecules share a barcode. Clonotypes surpassing 20 RNA copies contained over 97% of effector molecules, versus under 1% in naive cells.

V and J are TRBV4-3 and TRBJ2-7, with 8 bases that match TRBD1. The sequence was collected from a human donor in good health. Some libraries in this study had Jurkat cell RNA spiked in. Source material: naive CD8+ T cells from blood, with Jurkat cell RNA spiked in. Subset here: FACS-sorted CD8+CD4-CCR7+CD45RA+ naive T cells. The CDR3 here is CASSPDREFPYEQYF. Written as DNA, the CDR3 is TGCGCCAGCAGCCCGGACAGGGAGTTCCCTTACGAGCAGTACTTC.